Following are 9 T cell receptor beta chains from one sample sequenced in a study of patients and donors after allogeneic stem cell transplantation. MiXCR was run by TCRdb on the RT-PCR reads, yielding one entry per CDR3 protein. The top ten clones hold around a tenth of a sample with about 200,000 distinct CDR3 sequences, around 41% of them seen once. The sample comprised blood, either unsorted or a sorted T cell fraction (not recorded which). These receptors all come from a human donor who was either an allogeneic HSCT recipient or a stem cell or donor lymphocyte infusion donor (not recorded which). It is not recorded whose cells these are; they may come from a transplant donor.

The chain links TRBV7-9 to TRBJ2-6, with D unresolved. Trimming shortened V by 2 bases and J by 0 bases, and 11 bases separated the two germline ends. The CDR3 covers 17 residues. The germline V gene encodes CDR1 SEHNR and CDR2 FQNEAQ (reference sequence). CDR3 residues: CASSLIGQTSGANVLTF. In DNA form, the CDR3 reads TGTGCCAGCAGCTTAATTGGTCAGACCTCTGGGGCCAACGTCCTGACTTTC.

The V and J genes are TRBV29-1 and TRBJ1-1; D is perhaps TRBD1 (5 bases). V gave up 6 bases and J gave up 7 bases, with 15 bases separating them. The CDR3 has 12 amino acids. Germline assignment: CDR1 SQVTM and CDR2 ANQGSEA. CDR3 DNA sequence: TGCAGCGTGGGAGGGCAGGGAAGTGAAGCTTTCTTT. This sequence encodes CSVGGQGSEAFF.

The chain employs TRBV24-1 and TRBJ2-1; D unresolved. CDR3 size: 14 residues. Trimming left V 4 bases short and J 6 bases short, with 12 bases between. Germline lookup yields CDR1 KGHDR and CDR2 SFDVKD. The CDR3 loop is CATSEGILGNEQFF. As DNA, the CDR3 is TGTGCCACCAGTGAAGGGATCCTGGGCAATGAGCAGTTCTTC.

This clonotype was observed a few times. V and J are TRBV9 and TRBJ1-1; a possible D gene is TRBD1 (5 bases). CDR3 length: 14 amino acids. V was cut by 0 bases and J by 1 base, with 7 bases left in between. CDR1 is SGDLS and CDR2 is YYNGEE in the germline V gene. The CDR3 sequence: CASSVVGANTEAFF. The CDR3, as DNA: TGTGCCAGCAGCGTAGTAGGGGCGAACACTGAAGCTTTCTTT.

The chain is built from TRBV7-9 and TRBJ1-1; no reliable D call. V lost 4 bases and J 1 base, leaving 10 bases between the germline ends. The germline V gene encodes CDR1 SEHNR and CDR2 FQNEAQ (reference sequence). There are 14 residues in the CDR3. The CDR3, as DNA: TGTGCCAGCAGCTCAGTGGCCGCGAACACTGAAGCTTTCTTT. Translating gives CASSSVAANTEAFF.

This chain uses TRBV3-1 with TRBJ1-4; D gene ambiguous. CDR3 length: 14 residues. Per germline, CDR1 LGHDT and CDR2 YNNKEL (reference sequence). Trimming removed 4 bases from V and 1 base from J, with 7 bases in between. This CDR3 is CASSLQQTNEKLFF. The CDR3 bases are TGTGCCAGCAGCCTACAGCAAACTAATGAAAAACTGTTTTTT.

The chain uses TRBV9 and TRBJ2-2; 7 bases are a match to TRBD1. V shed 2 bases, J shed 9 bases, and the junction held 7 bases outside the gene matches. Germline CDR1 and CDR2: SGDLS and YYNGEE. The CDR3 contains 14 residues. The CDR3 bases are TGTGCCAGCAGCGTTTTTACAGGGGCGCGGGAGCTGTTTTTT. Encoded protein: CASSVFTGARELFF.

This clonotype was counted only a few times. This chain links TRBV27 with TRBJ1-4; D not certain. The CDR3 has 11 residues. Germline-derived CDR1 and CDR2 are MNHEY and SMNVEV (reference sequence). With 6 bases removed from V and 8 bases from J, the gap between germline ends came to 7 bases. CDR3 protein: CASRREEKLFF. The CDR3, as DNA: TGTGCCAGCAGGCGTGAAGAAAAACTGTTTTTT.

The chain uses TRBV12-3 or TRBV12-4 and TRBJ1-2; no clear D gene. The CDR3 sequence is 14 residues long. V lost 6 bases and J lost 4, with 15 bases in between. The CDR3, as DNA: TGTGCCAGCAGACAACGAAGGGCTACCTATGGCTACACCTTC. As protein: CASRQRRATYGYTF.